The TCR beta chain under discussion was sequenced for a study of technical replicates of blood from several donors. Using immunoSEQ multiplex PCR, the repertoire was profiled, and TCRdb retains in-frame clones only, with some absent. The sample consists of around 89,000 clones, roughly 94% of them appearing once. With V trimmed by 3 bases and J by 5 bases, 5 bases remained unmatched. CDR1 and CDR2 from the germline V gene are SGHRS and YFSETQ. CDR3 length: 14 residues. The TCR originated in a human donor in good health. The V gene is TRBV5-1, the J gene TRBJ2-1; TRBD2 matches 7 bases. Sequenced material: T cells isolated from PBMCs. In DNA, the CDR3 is TGCGCCAGCAGCTCGGGACTAACCCACAATGAGCAGTTCTTC. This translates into CASSSGLTHNEQFF.